Only one count was recorded for the clone carrying this T cell receptor (beta chain). Germline V gene lookup returns CDR1 SGHRS and CDR2 YFSETQ. The CDR3 has 14 amino acids. V dropped 4 bases and J dropped 1 base, with 11 bases sitting between them. Here immunoSEQ multiplex PCR was the method, and the copy in TCRdb shows in-frame clones only, minus some. The profile shows some 75,000 clones, 70% to 90% of them singletons. The data were obtained in a study of OX40 agonist ivuxolimab in advanced cancers. Study-wide context: Clinicians treated patients with ivuxolimab, an agonistic anti-OX40 (CD134) antibody. Three partial responders included one hepatocellular carcinoma patient and two cutaneous melanoma patients.

This chain uses TRBV5-1 with TRBJ1-1; no clear D. The sample consisted of CD4+ or CD8+ T cells sorted from blood, taken in a trial of the OX40 agonist ivuxolimab. The receptor was isolated from an adult with an advanced solid tumor such as melanoma, head and neck, liver or kidney cancer. The chain's CDR3 is CASSRDLGNTEAFF. DNA for the CDR3: TGCGCCAGCAGCCGAGACTTAGGGAACACTGAAGCTTTCTTT.